The 26 T cell receptor beta chains below come from one sample, sequenced in a study of blood T cell repertoires in COVID-19. TCRdb keeps only in-frame clones here, not all; method: immunoSEQ multiplex PCR. The sample lists approximately 230,000 clones, around 90% occurring once. Material: peripheral blood. All receptors derive from a young man with active or convalescent COVID-19.

CDR3 sequence reads: CASSNNRELSGNTIYF. CDR3 DNA: TGTGCCAGTAGTAATAACAGGGAGCTCTCTGGAAACACCATATATTTT. The rearrangement joins TRBV19 to TRBJ1-3, with a possible D match to TRBD1 (6 bases). The CDR3 extends over 16 amino acids. V lost 4 bases and J 0 bases, leaving 13 bases between the germline ends. The V gene's germline CDR1 is LNHDA and CDR2 SQIVND (reference sequence).

The chain uses TRBV21-1 and TRBJ1-5; the listed D gene, TRBD1, was not tested against the DNA. TRBV21-1 is given as a pseudogene. The CDR3 is 18 residues long. The CDR3 here is CASSKASGGQGFNQPQHF. CDR3 nucleotide sequence: TGTGCCAGCAGCAAAGCGAGTGGGGGACAGGGCTTCAATCAGCCCCAGCATTTT.

The chain employs TRBV6-5 and TRBJ1-1, with TRBD1 matching 7 bases. J lost 7 bases, V lost 4 bases, and 6 bases had no gene match. The CDR3 totals 13 residues. Germline assignment: CDR1 MNHEY and CDR2 SVGAGI. The CDR3 reads CASSSGTASEAFF. CDR3 DNA: TGTGCCAGCAGTTCCGGGACAGCAAGTGAAGCTTTCTTT.

This clone was detected a few times. The chain links TRBV9 to TRBJ1-2; 9 bases match TRBD1. The CDR3 is 14 residues long. Germline values: CDR1 SGDLS, CDR2 YYNGEE. With V trimmed by 4 bases and J by 8 bases, 9 bases remained unmatched. This CDR3 reads CASSPKDRGRGYTF. CDR3 bases: TGTGCCAGCAGCCCAAAGGACAGGGGAAGGGGCTACACCTTC.

This clone was seen more than once but under ten times. The chain couples TRBV12-3 or TRBV12-4 to TRBJ1-6, with a weak D call TRBD1 (6 bases). V was shortened by 3 bases and J by 10 bases, with 10 bases between the two germline ends. This CDR3 has 13 residues. The CDR3 DNA reads TGTGCCAGCAGTTTCAACAGGGACTCACCCCTCCACTTT. Translated: CASSFNRDSPLHF.

The chain uses TRBV21-1 and TRBJ2-7; the table's D call, TRBD1, was not checked against the DNA. TRBV21-1 is noted as a pseudogene. There are 17 residues in the CDR3. CDR3 nucleotides: TGTGCCAGCAGCAAAAAAGGTAGACAGGTTAGATGGTGCGAGCAGTACTTC. Translating it yields CASSKKGRQVRWCEQYF.

The chain carries TRBV4-2 and TRBJ1-1; possible D gene TRBD1, 6 bases. The CDR3 is 14 amino acids. The V end was cut by 4 bases, the J end by 0 bases, with 9 bases between. Germline V gene sequence: CDR1 LGHNA, CDR2 YNFKEQ. The DNA of the CDR3 is TGTGCCAGCAGCCCGGACAGTATGAACACTGAAGCTTTCTTT. Protein: CASSPDSMNTEAFF.

This clone appeared a few times. The DNA of the CDR3 is TGTGCCAGTAGTCCGAAACAGGGGGCTTGGGATGGCTACACCTTC. This encodes CASSPKQGAWDGYTF. The rearrangement joins TRBV19 to TRBJ1-2, with TRBD1 identical over 9 bases. With V trimmed by 5 bases and J by 6 bases, 10 bases remained unmatched. The CDR3 is 15 residues long. Germline CDR1 LNHDA, CDR2 SQIVND (reference sequence).

The CDR3 DNA sequence: TGTGCCAGCAGTGAAACAGTAGGCGGGGGGCAGCCCCAGCATTTT. It encodes CASSETVGGGQPQHF. The chain combines TRBV2 with TRBJ1-5; a possible D gene is TRBD1 (5 bases). V lost 2 bases, J lost 7 bases, and 15 bases lay in between. The germline V gene has CDR1 SNHLY and CDR2 FYNNEI. This CDR3 has 15 residues.

The rearrangement joins TRBV9 to TRBJ1-2, with 8 bases matching TRBD1. Per germline, CDR1 SGDLS and CDR2 YYNGEE. Trimming cost V 3 bases and J 2 bases; bases outside gene matches: 12. This CDR3 is 17 amino acids long. The CDR3 sequence is CASSARIGQGVNYGYTF. CDR3 DNA sequence: TGTGCCAGCAGCGCCCGAATCGGACAGGGAGTAAACTATGGCTACACCTTC. Combining the CDR3 with reference TRBV9 and TRBJ1-2 gives the whole variable domain DSGVTQTPKHLITATGQRVTLRCSPRSGDLSVYWYQQSLDQGLQFLIQYYNGEERAKGNILERFSAQQFPDLHSELNLSSLELGDSALYFCASSARIGQGVNYGYTFGSGTRLTVV.

The rearrangement links TRBV28 to TRBJ2-7; D remains unclear. This CDR3 has 12 amino acids. Germline V gene sequence: CDR1 MDHEN, CDR2 SYDVKM. V gave up 5 bases and J gave up 7 bases, with 12 bases separating them. CDR3 bases: TGTGCCAGCAGTCTCCCTTACTGGGAGCAGTACTTC. Translating gives CASSLPYWEQYF.

This chain connects TRBV28 to TRBJ1-5; TRBD1 is a possible D gene (5 bases). Germline assignment: CDR1 MDHEN and CDR2 SYDVKM. The CDR3 spans 14 residues. Trimming pared 6 bases from V and 0 bases from J, leaving 9 bases between. CDR3 loop: CASRFRVSNQPQHF. The DNA of the CDR3 is TGTGCCAGCAGATTCAGGGTTAGCAATCAGCCCCAGCATTTT.

The chain links TRBV28 to TRBJ1-1; D unresolved. The CDR3 spans 14 residues. Germline V lookup: CDR1 MDHEN, CDR2 SYDVKM. V was cut by 2 bases and J by 2 bases, with 9 bases left in between. CDR3 coding DNA: TGTGCCAGCAGTTTAATTGGCGGTAACACTGAAGCTTTCTTT. Translated, it gives CASSLIGGNTEAFF.

V gene TRBV4-3 combines with J gene TRBJ1-2; D may be TRBD1 (5 bases). The CDR3 sequence is 15 residues long. The V end was cut by 0 bases, the J end by 0 bases, with 8 bases between. Germline assignment: CDR1 LGHNA and CDR2 YSLEER. The CDR3 nucleotides are TGCGCCAGCAGCCAAGACCCGGGGGCTAACTATGGCTACACCTTC. It specifies CASSQDPGANYGYTF.

On this clone: An end of the junction does not agree with germline; a read error may underlie this. The chain combines TRBV6-1 with TRBJ2-4; a weak D match, TRBD2 (5 bases). The CDR3 is 11 residues long. Germline V gene lookup returns CDR1 MNHNS and CDR2 SASEGT. The CDR3 DNA follows: TGTGCCAGCAGTGAATTAACTAGTCAACACTTC. Its translation is CASSELTSQHF.

The rearrangement uses TRBV30 and TRBJ1-2; no reliable D call. There are 15 residues in the CDR3. Per germline, CDR1 GTSNPN and CDR2 SVGIG (reference sequence). V was pared by 3 bases and J by 4 bases, with 18 bases between. The CDR3: CAWSVSHSLLYGYTF. The CDR3 bases are TGTGCCTGGAGCGTCTCCCACAGCCTCCTCTATGGCTACACCTTC.

V is TRBV14 and J is TRBJ1-2; TRBD1 matches at 7 bases. The CDR3 loop spans 17 amino acids. With V trimmed by 4 bases and J by 2 bases, 13 bases remained unmatched. Germline V gene data show CDR1 as SGHDN and CDR2 as FVKESK. CDR3 coding DNA: TGTGCCAGCAGCCCTTTTCTCCCCGGGACAGTAAACTATGGCTACACCTTC. Protein sequence: CASSPFLPGTVNYGYTF.

This chain joins TRBV18 and TRBJ1-1; TRBD1 is a possible D gene (6 bases). V lost 1 base and J lost 1, with 7 bases in between. The CDR3 loop spans 14 amino acids. In germline, CDR1 is KGHSH, CDR2 LQKENI. DNA of the CDR3: TGTGCCAGCTCACCACGGACAGCGAACACTGAAGCTTTCTTT. Amino acid sequence: CASSPRTANTEAFF. The variable domain in full, completed from reference TRBV18 and TRBJ1-1, reads NAGVMQNPRHLVRRRGQEARLRCSPMKGHSHVYWYRQLPEEGLKFMVYLQKENIIDESGMPKERFSAEFPKEGPSILRIQQVVRGDSAAYFCASSPRTANTEAFFGQGTRLTVV.

This rearrangement joins TRBV4-3 to TRBJ2-3; possibly TRBD2 for D (6 bases). CDR1 is LGHNA, CDR2 YSLEER, per germline. V dropped 0 bases and J dropped 2 bases, with 21 bases sitting between them. The length of the CDR3 is 19 residues. For the CDR3, the DNA is TGCGCCAGCAGCCAAGATTGGGGTCGGGGGAGGCCCACCACAGATACGCAGTATTTT. It is translated as CASSQDWGRGRPTTDTQYF.

The gene calls are TRBV6-2 or TRBV6-3 and TRBJ2-7; D perhaps matches TRBD1 (6 bases). The germline V and J ends were trimmed by 0 bases and 12 bases, with 15 bases remaining between them. CDR3 size: 13 residues. Germline lookup yields CDR1 MNHEY and CDR2 SVGEGT. CDR3 bases: TGTGCCAGCAGTTACTCACCGGACAGAAGGGTGTACTTC. This encodes CASSYSPDRRVYF.

This clone was observed once. The genes are TRBV9 and TRBJ1-2, with a weak D call TRBD1 (6 bases). This CDR3 comprises 15 residues. V lost 3 bases, J lost 6 bases, and 18 bases lay in between. The V gene's germline CDR1 is SGDLS and CDR2 YYNGEE. The CDR3 DNA reads as TGTGCCAGCAGCGGCCAGCTGACAGGTGGGGATGGCTACACCTTC. Translated: CASSGQLTGGDGYTF. Supplemented by reference TRBV9 and TRBJ1-2, the full variable domain reads DSGVTQTPKHLITATGQRVTLRCSPRSGDLSVYWYQQSLDQGLQFLIQYYNGEERAKGNILERFSAQQFPDLHSELNLSSLELGDSALYFCASSGQLTGGDGYTFGSGTRLTVV.

The chain employs TRBV5-6 and TRBJ1-5, with a weak D call TRBD1 (5 bases). The CDR3 length is 15 residues. V was cut by 0 bases and J by 0 bases, with 7 bases left in between. Germline V CDR1 and CDR2: SGHDT, YYEEEE. CDR3 nucleotide sequence: TGTGCCAGCAGCTTGGGGGGCCTTAGCAATCAGCCCCAGCATTTT. Encoded protein: CASSLGGLSNQPQHF.

The chain recombines TRBV12-1 with TRBJ1-6. TRBV12-1 represents a pseudogene. This CDR3 has 12 amino acids. This CDR3 reads CASSFAKPPLHF. In DNA form, the CDR3 reads TGTGCCAGCAGCTTTGCTAAGCCACCCCTCCACTTT.

As to this clone: The junction departs from the called germline gene at one end, perhaps through a read error. The rearrangement links TRBV15 to TRBJ2-7, with 9 positions matching TRBD1. The length of the CDR3 is 14 residues. CDR1 is LNHNV, CDR2 YYDKDF, per germline (reference sequence). CDR3 residues: CATSPGQGNYEQCF. The DNA for the CDR3 is TGTGCCACCAGTCCGGGACAGGGAAACTACGAGCAGTGCTTC.

This rearrangement joins TRBV11-2 to TRBJ2-7, with D possibly TRBD2 on 6 matching bases. The V and J ends lost 1 base and 1 base respectively, with 11 bases between them. The CDR3 has 15 residues. Germline CDR1 reads SGHAT; CDR2 reads FQNNGV. The CDR3 DNA is TGTGCCAGCAGCTTAGCGGGAGCGCTTTCCTACGAGCAGTACTTC. It is translated as CASSLAGALSYEQYF.

The chain links TRBV19 to TRBJ2-2; D is unclear. The CDR3 totals 14 residues. Trimming took off 5 bases at V and 0 bases at J, with 7 bases between the two ends. Germline loops: CDR1 LNHDA, CDR2 SQIVND (reference sequence). The CDR3, as DNA: TGTGCCAGTAGTCCCATAGCGAACACCGGGGAGCTGTTTTTT. It encodes CASSPIANTGELFF.